These 5 T cell receptor beta chains came from one sample sequenced in a study of blood T cell repertoires in COVID-19. Generated by immunoSEQ multiplex PCR, the TCRdb table keeps only in-frame clones and is missing some. The sample yields fewer than 500,000 clones, about nine tenths seen once. Sequenced input: PBMCs or T cells enriched from blood (not recorded which). These receptors came from a woman younger than 30 who had recovered from COVID-19.

Note on this clone: A junction boundary mismatches the germline segment, possibly from a read error. V is TRBV10-3 and J is TRBJ1-2, with 7 bases aligning to TRBD1. This CDR3 has 12 amino acids. Germline values: CDR1 ENHRY, CDR2 SYGVKD. CDR3 in amino acids: CAISDNDRERAF. The CDR3 DNA sequence: TGTGCCATCAGCGATAACGACAGGGAAAGAGCCTTC.

The chain joins TRBV5-5 to TRBJ2-5, with D maybe TRBD2 (7 bases). CDR1 SGHKS and CDR2 YYEKEE come from the germline V gene (reference sequence). V shed 7 bases and J shed 2 bases, with 21 bases lying between them. There are 16 residues in the CDR3. The CDR3 loop is CASPRRGGKYQETQYF. The CDR3 bases are TGTGCCAGCCCTCGGAGGGGGGGGAAATATCAAGAGACCCAGTACTTC.

This sequence joins TRBV5-4 and TRBJ1-2; no reliable D call. This CDR3 is built from 12 residues. V was trimmed by 0 bases and J by 6 bases, leaving 6 bases between them. Germline V gives CDR1 SGHNT, CDR2 YYREEE (reference sequence). This CDR3 reads CASSLVSDGYTF. The CDR3 DNA reads as TGTGCCAGCAGCTTGGTATCAGATGGCTACACCTTC.

This sequence joins TRBV30 and TRBJ2-2; D is ambiguous. The CDR3 has 11 residues. Germline values: CDR1 GTSNPN, CDR2 SVGIG (reference sequence). V lost 2 bases and J lost 10, with 8 bases in between. The CDR3 DNA reads TGTGCCTGGAGTAGTAGAGAGGAGCTGTTTTTT. Translating gives CAWSSREELFF.

Regarding this clone: Compared with germline, one end of the junction differs, possibly owing to a read error. V usage is TRBV30 and J usage is TRBJ1-6, with D possibly TRBD1 on 6 matching bases. The CDR3 loop spans 11 amino acids. Germline V gives CDR1 GTSNPN, CDR2 SVGIG (reference sequence). CDR3 residues: CAGRGAGALHF. In DNA form, the CDR3 reads TGTGCCGGGAGGGGGGCAGGGGCCCTCCACTTT.